These T cell receptor beta chains were read from a single sample in a study of blood T cell repertoires in COVID-19. Generated by immunoSEQ multiplex PCR, the TCRdb table keeps only in-frame clones and is missing some. The sample has around 170,000 clones, about nine tenths seen once. Input material: peripheral blood. The receptors originated from a man aged 55 to 69 with acute or convalescent COVID-19. Each CDR3 is given with its conserved first and last residue. D genes are given only for firm matches. Only some rows state a clone size, as once, few, many or a class for expanded clones.

clone_size,d_call,j_call,v_call,cdr3_length,cdr3_nt,cdr3_aa
.,TRBD1,TRBJ1-6,TRBV14,16,TGTGCCAGCAGCCCCGGACAGGGACGCCCTAATTCACCCCTCCACTTT,CASSPGQGRPNSPLHF
.,TRBD1,TRBJ2-7,TRBV5-4,14,TGTGCCAGCAGCCCCTCGACAGGGGCTAACGAGCAGTACTTC,CASSPSTGANEQYF
.,.,TRBJ2-4,TRBV7-2,13,TGTGCCAGCAGCCGCTTTCTTGGGGAGGTTCAGTACTTC,CASSRFLGEVQYF
.,TRBD2,TRBJ2-5,TRBV3-1/TRBV3-2,15,TGTGCCAGCAGCCAAGTACCAGCGGGGAAAGAGACCCAGTACTTC,CASSQVPAGKETQYF
once,.,TRBJ2-5,TRBV7-9,14,TGTGCCAGCAGCTTAGCGGTGGGGGGAGAGACCCAGTACTTC,CASSLAVGGETQYF
.,TRBD2,TRBJ2-7,TRBV4-1,19,TGCGCCAGCAGCCAAGCGCGCGGACTAGCGGGAGGTGGTATCTACGAGCAGTACTTC,CASSQARGLAGGGIYEQYF
.,TRBD1,TRBJ2-7,TRBV5-1,16,TGCGCCAGCAGCTCGAGTAGGACAGGGGGCGGCCCCGAGCAGTACTTC,CASSSSRTGGGPEQYF
.,TRBD1,TRBJ1-1,TRBV5-6,15,TGTGCCAGCAGCTTTTCCGGGACAGGGGCCACTGAAGCTTTCTTT,CASSFSGTGATEAFF
.,.,TRBJ2-1,TRBV4-3,14,TGCGCCAGCAGCATCCGCGGGGTTCTCAATGAGCAGTTCTTC,CASSIRGVLNEQFF
once,.,TRBJ1-4,TRBV18,16,TGTGCCAGCTCAAGTCGACAGGTAGCAACTAATGAAAAACTGTTTTTT,CASSSRQVATNEKLFF
.,.,TRBJ1-6,TRBV3-1/TRBV3-2,16,TGTGCCAGCAGCCAAGATGGAGGGACTTATAATTCACCCCTCCACTTT,CASSQDGGTYNSPLHF
.,TRBD1,TRBJ1-1,TRBV7-2,14,TGTGCCAGCAAGGCGGGGACAGCGAACACTGAAGCTTTCTTT,CASKAGTANTEAFF
.,.,TRBJ1-1,TRBV5-1,15,TGCGCCAGCAGTCCCCTTCTAGAGGCAAGCACTGAAGCTTTCTTT,CASSPLLEASTEAFF
.,.,TRBJ1-2,TRBV24-1,13,TGTGCCACCAGTGATTTACGGGATTATGGCTACACCTTC,CATSDLRDYGYTF
.,.,TRBJ1-6,TRBV5-1,13,TGCGCCAGCAGCTTGGAGGCTCGCACAGTCCTCCACTTT,CASSLEARTVLHF
.,TRBD2,TRBJ2-3,TRBV14,18,TGTGCCAGCAGCCAACGCCTTCTAGCGGGAGGGACCCCAGATACGCAGTATTTT,CASSQRLLAGGTPDTQYF
few,TRBD1,TRBJ1-6,TRBV7-2,15,TGTGCCAGCAGCATCAGGGGGACCGATAATTCACCCCTCCACTTT,CASSIRGTDNSPLHF
.,TRBD1,TRBJ1-4,TRBV19,15,TGTGCCAGCAGAGCCCTACAGGGGGCAGATGAAAAACTGTTTTTT,CASRALQGADEKLFF
.,.,TRBJ1-1,TRBV9,13,TGTGCCAGCAGCGTATACAGCAACACTGAAGCTTTCTTT,CASSVYSNTEAFF
.,.,TRBJ2-3,TRBV5-1,15,TGCGCCAGCAGCCCGAGGGCAGGGGGCACAGATACGCAGTATTTT,CASSPRAGGTDTQYF
.,.,TRBJ1-2,TRBV11-2,13,TGTGCCAGCAGCTTGCGGGGTCCCCCTGGCTACACCTTC,CASSLRGPPGYTF
many,TRBD1,TRBJ1-1,TRBV7-8,15,TGTGCCAGCAGCTTAGAGGGGGCCATGAACACTGAAGCTTTCTTT,CASSLEGAMNTEAFF
.,TRBD2,TRBJ2-3,TRBV11-3,14,TGTGCCAGCAGTCCTAGCGGGGGGGCAGATACGCAGTATTTT,CASSPSGGADTQYF
.,TRBD1,TRBJ2-1,TRBV19,15,TGTGCCAGTAGTATGACAGGGGGCCCCTACAATGAGCAGTTCTTC,CASSMTGGPYNEQFF
.,TRBD2,TRBJ2-5,TRBV5-5,19,TGTGCCAGCAGCTTGACTAGCGGGGCAAGTGTGCCTCGTCAAGAGACCCAGTACTTC,CASSLTSGASVPRQETQYF
.,.,TRBJ2-1,TRBV29-1,15,TGCAGCGTCCTTGGGACACGTAGCTCCTACAATGAGCAGTTCTTC,CSVLGTRSSYNEQFF
.,TRBD1,TRBJ2-1,TRBV7-9,15,TGTGCCAGCAGCTCAACGGGACAGGTAATAAATGAGCAGTTCTTC,CASSSTGQVINEQFF
.,TRBD1,TRBJ1-1,TRBV6-5,12,TGTGCCAGCAGTCGACAGGGTTCTGAAGCTTTCTTT,CASSRQGSEAFF
.,TRBD1,TRBJ1-2,TRBV30,14,TGTGCCTGGGGGACAGGGTCCGGAATCTATGGCTACACCTTC,CAWGTGSGIYGYTF
.,.,TRBJ1-2,TRBV2,13,TGTGCCAGCCCCGCGGGGATGTCTGCTGGCTACACCTTC,CASPAGMSAGYTF
.,TRBD1,TRBJ1-6,TRBV28,15,TGTGCCATACAGGGGGCGAGCTCCTATAATTCACCCCTCCACTTT,CAIQGASSYNSPLHF
.,TRBD1,TRBJ1-4,TRBV5-4,17,TGTGCCAGCAGCACACGGACAGGGGGACCAACTAATGAAAAACTGTTTTTT,CASSTRTGGPTNEKLFF
.,.,TRBJ1-2,TRBV4-3,16,TGCGCCAGCAGCCAACAGACAGGACTTACTAACTATGGCTACACCTTC,CASSQQTGLTNYGYTF
.,.,TRBJ1-1,TRBV7-7,13,TGTGCCAGCAGCCCGGACTTGAACACTGAAGCTTTCTTT,CASSPDLNTEAFF
.,.,TRBJ1-4,TRBV5-1,16,TGCGCCAGCAGCTTAGAACCTCAGGGGCGCGGTGAAAAACTGTTTTTT,CASSLEPQGRGEKLFF
.,TRBD1,TRBJ1-5,TRBV6-5,15,TGTGCCAGCAGAGCGACAGGGACTAGCAATCAGCCCCAGCATTTT,CASRATGTSNQPQHF
.,TRBD2,TRBJ2-3,TRBV5-6,12,TGTGCCAGCAGCTTGGATACAGGACTAGCGGTTTTT,CASSLDTGLAVF
.,TRBD2,TRBJ2-1,TRBV25-1,15,TGTGCCAGCAGTGATCTTAGCGGGAGAGACAATGAGCAGTTCTTC,CASSDLSGRDNEQFF
.,.,TRBJ1-2,TRBV9,14,TGTGCCAGCAGCGTAGTTGACGGGGATCCTGGCTACACCTTC,CASSVVDGDPGYTF
.,.,TRBJ1-4,TRBV6-5,14,TGTGCCAGCAGTTACGCGGGGGTCCAGGAAAAACTGTTTTTT,CASSYAGVQEKLFF
.,.,TRBJ2-5,TRBV7-3,14,TGTGCCAGCAGCTTAAAGGCGGACCAAGAGACCCAGTACTTC,CASSLKADQETQYF
.,.,TRBJ1-1,TRBV2,14,TGTGCCAGCAAATTCCACGAGGGAGGGGAGGAAGCTTTCTTT,CASKFHEGGEEAFF
few,TRBD2,TRBJ2-1,TRBV5-1,17,TGCGCCAGCAGATATAACTTAGCGGGGGGGCCTGGGAATGAGCAGTTCTTC,CASRYNLAGGPGNEQFF
.,TRBD1,TRBJ1-4,TRBV9,14,TGTGCCAGCAGTGCCGGGACAGGGCTTGAAAAACTGTTTTTT,CASSAGTGLEKLFF
.,.,TRBJ2-3,TRBV5-6,19,TGTGCCAGCAGCTTGTCCTCCCCCTACAGGGTTACTAGCACAGATACGCAGTATTTT,CASSLSSPYRVTSTDTQYF
.,TRBD1,TRBJ2-7,TRBV6-5,13,TGTGCCAGCAACCAACAGGGGTCGGACGAGCAGTACTTC,CASNQQGSDEQYF
.,TRBD2,TRBJ2-1,TRBV7-2,15,TGTGCCAGCAGCTTAGCTACTAGCGGGGGGGTTGAGCAGTTCTTC,CASSLATSGGVEQFF
.,TRBD1,TRBJ1-2,TRBV7-2,15,TGTGCCAGCAGCAACTCCGGGACAGGGGCTCATGGCTACACCTTC,CASSNSGTGAHGYTF